The 6 T cell receptor beta chains presented below share a single source sample, sequenced in a study of blood T cell repertoires in COVID-19. Measured with immunoSEQ multiplex PCR; TCRdb has only the in-frame clones, and not every one. The profile shows about 120,000 clones, 87% of them singletons. Material: peripheral blood. These receptors were obtained from a woman aged 70 to 79 with acute or convalescent COVID-19.

V usage is TRBV5-1 and J usage is TRBJ2-7; D uncertain. Trimming shortened V by 0 bases and J by 3 bases, and 10 bases separated the two germline ends. This CDR3 has 14 residues. Looked up from germline, CDR1 is SGHRS and CDR2 is YFSETQ. CDR3 protein: CASSLAAANYEQYF. CDR3 DNA sequence: TGCGCCAGCAGCTTGGCCGCGGCTAACTACGAGCAGTACTTC.

The chain recombines TRBV5-1 with TRBJ2-2; 9 nucleotides align to TRBD2. J gave up 3 bases and V 7 bases, and 16 bases lay outside the gene matches. The CDR3 has 18 amino acids. Germline assignment: CDR1 SGHRS and CDR2 YFSETQ. CDR3 loop: CASSVGLAGGRDTGELFF. The CDR3 region has the DNA TGCGCCAGCTCCGTAGGGCTGGCGGGGGGGCGCGACACCGGGGAGCTGTTTTTT.

This chain connects TRBV28 to TRBJ1-2; perhaps TRBD1 as D (6 bases). From germline, CDR1 is MDHEN and CDR2 SYDVKM. V lost 6 bases and J 6 bases, leaving 17 bases between the germline ends. The CDR3 loop spans 14 amino acids. CDR3 DNA: TGTGCCAGCAGGGGGGCAGGGGCCGGCAATGGCTACACCTTC. Encoded protein: CASRGAGAGNGYTF.

The CDR3 DNA follows: TGCGCCAGCAGGCCCGGGACAGTTAACACCGGGGAGCTGTTTTTT. It codes for CASRPGTVNTGELFF. The chain links TRBV5-1 to TRBJ2-2; 7 bases align to TRBD1. With V trimmed by 5 bases and J by 2 bases, 6 bases remained unmatched. The germline V gene has CDR1 SGHRS and CDR2 YFSETQ. This CDR3 has 15 residues.

The chain carries TRBV9 and TRBJ2-5; 8 bases fit TRBD2. J lost 5 bases, V lost 2 bases, and 8 bases had no gene match. Germline CDR1 reads SGDLS; CDR2 reads YYNGEE. The CDR3 length is 15 residues. CDR3 sequence reads: CASSVAGGDRETQYF. For the CDR3, the DNA is TGTGCCAGCAGCGTGGCGGGGGGCGATAGGGAGACCCAGTACTTC.

This chain links TRBV5-1 with TRBJ1-1; D gene unclear. V gave up 0 bases and J gave up 7 bases, with 10 bases separating them. The CDR3 runs 13 residues. Germline V gene data show CDR1 as SGHRS and CDR2 as YFSETQ. The CDR3 spells CASSLDAAVEAFF. The CDR3 nucleotides read TGCGCCAGCAGCTTGGATGCGGCAGTTGAAGCTTTCTTT.